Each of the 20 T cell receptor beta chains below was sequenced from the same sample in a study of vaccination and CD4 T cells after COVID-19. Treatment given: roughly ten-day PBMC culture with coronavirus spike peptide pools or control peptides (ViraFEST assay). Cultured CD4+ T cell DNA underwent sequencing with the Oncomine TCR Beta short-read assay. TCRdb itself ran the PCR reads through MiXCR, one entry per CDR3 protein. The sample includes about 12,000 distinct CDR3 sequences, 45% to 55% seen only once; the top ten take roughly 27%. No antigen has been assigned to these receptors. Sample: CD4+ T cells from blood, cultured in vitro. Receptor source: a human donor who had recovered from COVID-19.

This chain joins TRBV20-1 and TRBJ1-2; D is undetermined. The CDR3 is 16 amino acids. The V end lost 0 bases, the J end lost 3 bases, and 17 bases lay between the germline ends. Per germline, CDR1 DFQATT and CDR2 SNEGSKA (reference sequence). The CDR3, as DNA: TGCAGTGCTAGAGATAATTTAGGTACGGGAGACTATGGCTACACCTTC. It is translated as CSARDNLGTGDYGYTF.

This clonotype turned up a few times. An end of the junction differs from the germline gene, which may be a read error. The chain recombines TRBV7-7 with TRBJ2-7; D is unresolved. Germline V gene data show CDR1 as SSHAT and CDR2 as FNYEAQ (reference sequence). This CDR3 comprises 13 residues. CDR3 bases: TGTGCTAGCAGCACCGCAGGATCCCACGAGCAGTACTTT. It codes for CASSTAGSHEQYF.

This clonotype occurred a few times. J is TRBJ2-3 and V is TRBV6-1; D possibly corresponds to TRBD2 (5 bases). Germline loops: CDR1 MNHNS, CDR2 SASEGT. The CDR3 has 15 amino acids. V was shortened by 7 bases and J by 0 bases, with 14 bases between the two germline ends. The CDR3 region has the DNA TGTGCCAGCACACCAGCGGCGTTTAGCACAGATACGCAGTATTTT. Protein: CASTPAAFSTDTQYF.

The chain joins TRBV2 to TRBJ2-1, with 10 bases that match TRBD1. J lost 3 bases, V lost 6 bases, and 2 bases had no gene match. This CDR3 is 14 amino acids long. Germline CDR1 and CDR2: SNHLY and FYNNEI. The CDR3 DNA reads TGTGCCAGCAGGGACAGGGGGAACTACAATGAGCAGTTCTTC. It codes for CASRDRGNYNEQFF.

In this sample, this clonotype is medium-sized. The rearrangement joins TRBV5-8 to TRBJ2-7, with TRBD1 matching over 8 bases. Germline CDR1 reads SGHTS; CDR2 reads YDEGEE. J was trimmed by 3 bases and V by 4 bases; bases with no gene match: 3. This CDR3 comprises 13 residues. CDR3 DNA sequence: TGTGCCAGCAGCAGGACAGGGAGCTACGAGCAGTACTTC. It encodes CASSRTGSYEQYF.

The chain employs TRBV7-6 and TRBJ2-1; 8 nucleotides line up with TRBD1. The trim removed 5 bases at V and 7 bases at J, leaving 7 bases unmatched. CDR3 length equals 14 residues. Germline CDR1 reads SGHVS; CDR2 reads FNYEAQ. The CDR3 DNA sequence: TGTGCCAGCAGCGAGCGGACAGGGAGAAATGAGCAGTTCTTC. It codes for CASSERTGRNEQFF. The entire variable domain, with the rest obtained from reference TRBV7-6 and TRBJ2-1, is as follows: GAGVSQSPRYKVTKRGQDVALRCDPISGHVSLYWYRQALGQGPEFLTYFNYEAQQDKSGLPNDRFSAERPEGSISTLTIQRTEQRDSAMYRCASSERTGRNEQFFGPGTRLTVL.

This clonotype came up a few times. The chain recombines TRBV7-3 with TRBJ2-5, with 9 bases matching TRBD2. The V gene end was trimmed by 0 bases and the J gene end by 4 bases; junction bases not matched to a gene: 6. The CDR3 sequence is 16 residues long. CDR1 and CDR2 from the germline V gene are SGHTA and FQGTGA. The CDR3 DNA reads TGTGCCAGCAGCTTAACGGTAGGAGCGGGAGGAGAGACCCAGTACTTC. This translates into CASSLTVGAGGETQYF.

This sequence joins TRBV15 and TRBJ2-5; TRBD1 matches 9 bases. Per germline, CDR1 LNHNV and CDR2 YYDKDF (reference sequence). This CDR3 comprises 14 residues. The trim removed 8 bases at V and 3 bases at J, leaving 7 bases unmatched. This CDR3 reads CATWGTGKEETQYF. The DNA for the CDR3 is TGTGCCACCTGGGGGACAGGGAAGGAAGAGACCCAGTACTTC. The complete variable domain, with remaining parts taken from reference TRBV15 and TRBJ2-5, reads DAMVIQNPRYQVTQFGKPVTLSCSQTLNHNVMYWYQQKSSQAPKLLFHYYDKDFNNEADTPDNFQSRRPNTSFCFLDIRSPGLGDTAMYLCATWGTGKEETQYFGPGTRLLVL.

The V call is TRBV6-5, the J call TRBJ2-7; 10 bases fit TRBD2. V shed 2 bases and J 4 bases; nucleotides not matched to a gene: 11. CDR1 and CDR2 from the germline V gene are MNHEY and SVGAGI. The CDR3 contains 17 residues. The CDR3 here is CASSYPQGTSEGYEQYF. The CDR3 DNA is TGTGCCAGCAGTTACCCTCAAGGGACTAGCGAGGGTTACGAGCAGTACTTC.

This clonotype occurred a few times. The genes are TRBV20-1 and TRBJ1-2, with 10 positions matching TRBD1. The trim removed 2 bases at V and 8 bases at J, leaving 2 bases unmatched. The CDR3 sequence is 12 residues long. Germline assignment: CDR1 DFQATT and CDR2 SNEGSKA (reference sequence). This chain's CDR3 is CSARRTGGGYTF. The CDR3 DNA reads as TGCAGTGCTAGAAGGACAGGGGGAGGCTACACCTTC.

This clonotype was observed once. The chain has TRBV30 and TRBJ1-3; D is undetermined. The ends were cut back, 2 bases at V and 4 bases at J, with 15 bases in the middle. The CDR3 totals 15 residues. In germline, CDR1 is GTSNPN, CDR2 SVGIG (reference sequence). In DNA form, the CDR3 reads TGTGCCTGGAGTCCTGGCTCTCCCAGAGGAAACACCATATATTTT. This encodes CAWSPGSPRGNTIYF.

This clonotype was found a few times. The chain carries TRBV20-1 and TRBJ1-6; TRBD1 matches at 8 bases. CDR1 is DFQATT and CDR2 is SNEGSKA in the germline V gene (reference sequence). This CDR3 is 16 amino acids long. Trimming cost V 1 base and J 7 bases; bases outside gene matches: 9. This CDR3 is CSARGSGGSKNSPLHF. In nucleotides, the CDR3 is TGCAGTGCTAGAGGGTCAGGGGGCTCCAAGAATTCACCCCTCCACTTT.

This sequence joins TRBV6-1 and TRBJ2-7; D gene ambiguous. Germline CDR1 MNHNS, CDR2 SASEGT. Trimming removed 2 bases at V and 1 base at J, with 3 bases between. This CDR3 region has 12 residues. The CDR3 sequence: CASSELSYEQYF. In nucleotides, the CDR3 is TGTGCCAGCAGTGAACTATCCTACGAGCAGTACTTC.

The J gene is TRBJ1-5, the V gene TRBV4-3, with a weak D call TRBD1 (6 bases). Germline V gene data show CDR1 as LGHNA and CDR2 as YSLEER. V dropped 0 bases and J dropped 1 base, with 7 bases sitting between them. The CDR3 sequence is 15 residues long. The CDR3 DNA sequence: TGCGCCAGCAGCCAAGAGACAGGAAGCAATCAGCCCCAGCATTTT. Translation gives CASSQETGSNQPQHF.

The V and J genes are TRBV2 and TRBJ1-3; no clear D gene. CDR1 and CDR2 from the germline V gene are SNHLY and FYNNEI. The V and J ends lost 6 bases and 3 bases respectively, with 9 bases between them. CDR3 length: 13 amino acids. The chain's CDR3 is CASRSGYGNTIYF. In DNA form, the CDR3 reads TGTGCCAGCAGATCCGGGTATGGAAACACCATATATTTT.

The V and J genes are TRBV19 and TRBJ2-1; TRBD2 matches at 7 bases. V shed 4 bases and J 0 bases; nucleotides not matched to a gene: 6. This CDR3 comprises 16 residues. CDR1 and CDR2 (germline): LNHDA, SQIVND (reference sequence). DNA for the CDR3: TGTGCCAGTAGTACGGGAACTAGCGTCTCCTACAATGAGCAGTTCTTC. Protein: CASSTGTSVSYNEQFF.

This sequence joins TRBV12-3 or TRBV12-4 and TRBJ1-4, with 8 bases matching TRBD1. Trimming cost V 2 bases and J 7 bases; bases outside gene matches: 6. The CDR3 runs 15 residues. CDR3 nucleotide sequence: TGTGCCAGCAGTTTATCCCACAGGGGGGGTGAAAAACTGTTTTTT. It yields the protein CASSLSHRGGEKLFF.

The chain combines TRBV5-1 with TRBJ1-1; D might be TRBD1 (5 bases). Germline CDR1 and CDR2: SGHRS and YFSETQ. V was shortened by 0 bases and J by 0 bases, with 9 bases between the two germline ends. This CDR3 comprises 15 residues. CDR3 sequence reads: CASSLVGHMNTEAFF. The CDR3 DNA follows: TGCGCCAGCAGCTTGGTTGGACACATGAACACTGAAGCTTTCTTT.

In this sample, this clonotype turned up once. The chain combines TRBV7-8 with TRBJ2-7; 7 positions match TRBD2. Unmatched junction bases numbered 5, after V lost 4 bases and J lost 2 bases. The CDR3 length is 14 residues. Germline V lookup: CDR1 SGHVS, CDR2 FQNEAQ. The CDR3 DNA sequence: TGTGCCAGCAGCTCCGGGAGGCTAGCCTACGAGCAGTACTTC. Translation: CASSSGRLAYEQYF. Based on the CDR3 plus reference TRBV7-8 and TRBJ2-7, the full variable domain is GAGVSQSPRYKVAKRGQDVALRCDPISGHVSLFWYQQALGQGPEFLTYFQNEAQLDKSGLPSDRFFAERPEGSVSTLKIQRTQQEDSAVYLCASSSGRLAYEQYFGPGTRLTVT.

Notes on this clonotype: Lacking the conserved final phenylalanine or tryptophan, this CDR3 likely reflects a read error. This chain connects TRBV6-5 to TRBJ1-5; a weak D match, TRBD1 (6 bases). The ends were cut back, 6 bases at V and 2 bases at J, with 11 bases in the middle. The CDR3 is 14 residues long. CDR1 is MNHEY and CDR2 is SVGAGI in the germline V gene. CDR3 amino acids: CASSYRAGNQPQHS. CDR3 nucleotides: TGTGCCAGCAGCTACAGGGCGGGCAATCAGCCCCAGCATTCT.